The next 4 T cell receptor beta chains were all read from a single sample in a study of blood T cell repertoires in COVID-19. Method: immunoSEQ multiplex PCR; TCRdb's copy keeps in-frame clones and lacks some. This table has around 210,000 clones, approximately 87% appearing once. Material for sequencing was peripheral blood. All receptors derive from a woman in her 70s with acute or convalescent COVID-19.

The sample holds one count of this clone. This chain connects TRBV7-2 to TRBJ1-2; 8 bases line up with TRBD1. Germline trimming cut 8 bases from V and 0 bases from J; bases unmatched to any gene: 5. The germline gives CDR1 SGHTA, CDR2 FQGNSA. The CDR3 consists of 14 residues. The CDR3 here is CASGQGNSNYGYTF. CDR3 DNA sequence: TGTGCCAGCGGACAGGGAAATTCTAACTATGGCTACACCTTC.

The chain recombines TRBV4-2 with TRBJ1-1, with D uncertain. The germline V gene has CDR1 LGHNA and CDR2 YNFKEQ. V lost 1 base to trimming and J lost 7 bases, with 10 bases between them. The CDR3 runs to 13 residues. The CDR3 bases are TGTGCCAGCAGCCAAGCGGGAGCCTATGAAGCTTTCTTT. Translation gives CASSQAGAYEAFF.

The CDR3 sequence is CASSRYRDTYEQYF. The CDR3 DNA reads TGTGCCAGCAGCCGCTACCGGGACACCTACGAGCAGTACTTC. The chain has TRBV3-1 (or the pseudogene TRBV3-2) and TRBJ2-7; a weak D match, TRBD1 (6 bases). This CDR3 contains 14 residues. Looked up from germline, CDR1 is LGHDT and CDR2 is YNNKEL (reference sequence). Trimming took 4 bases from V and 2 from J, leaving 12 bases between them.

This rearrangement joins TRBV9 to TRBJ2-5; 11 bases are a match to TRBD2. CDR3 length equals 17 residues. CDR1 SGDLS and CDR2 YYNGEE come from the germline V gene. The ends lost 2 bases at V and 2 bases at J; junction bases unmatched: 8. The CDR3 loop reads CASSVVGLAGPQETQYF. CDR3 sequence (DNA): TGTGCCAGCAGCGTCGTCGGACTAGCGGGCCCACAAGAGACCCAGTACTTC.